Sequencing of this T cell receptor (beta chain) was carried out in a study of shared clonotypes between healthy human individuals. The protocol was immunoSEQ multiplex PCR, while the TCRdb copy is restricted to in-frame clones and leaves out a portion. The sample yields about 2 million clones, about 94% seen once. Terminally differentiated effector memory CD45RA+ cells were excluded from the naive CD8 cells, which were CD45RO-negative and positively selected for CCR7. Healthy HIV-negative adults without recent acute infections or vaccinations served as donors. This CDR3 is 12 amino acids long. Looked up from germline, CDR1 is SQVTM and CDR2 is ANQGSEA. Trimming took off 4 bases at V and 1 base at J, with 8 bases between the two ends. As regards this clone: Its antigen is not known. Other nucleotide sequences in the sample specify the same CDR3.

Whole-study findings and limits: Shared clonotypes across all four donors exceeded non-shared ones in generation probability. It was observed that approximately 5% of naive CD4 clonotypes were shared across a handful of donors.

This clonotype was obtained from a man aged 18-30 years in good health. The sequenced material came from naive CD8+ T cells sorted from blood. The gene calls are TRBV29-1 and TRBJ2-7; D gene ambiguous. The DNA of the CDR3 is TGCAGCGTTGTTGGGCAGTCCTACGAGCAGTACTTC. This gives the protein CSVVGQSYEQYF.